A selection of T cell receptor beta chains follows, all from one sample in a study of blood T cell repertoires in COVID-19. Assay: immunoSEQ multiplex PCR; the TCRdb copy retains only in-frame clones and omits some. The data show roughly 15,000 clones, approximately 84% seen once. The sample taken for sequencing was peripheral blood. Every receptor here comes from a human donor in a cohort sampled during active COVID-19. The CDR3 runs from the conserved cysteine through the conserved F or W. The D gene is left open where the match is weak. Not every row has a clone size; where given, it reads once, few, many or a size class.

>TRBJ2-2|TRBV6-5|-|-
TGTGCCAGCAGTTGGCCTCAGGGGATAGGTCCCGGGGAGCTGTTTTTT
CASSWPQGIGPGELFF
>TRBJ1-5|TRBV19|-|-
TGTGCCAGTAGTAATCCCCCCCGGGTCTTCAATCAGCCCCAGCATTTT
CASSNPPRVFNQPQHF
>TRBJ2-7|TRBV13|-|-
TGTGCCAGCAGCTTAAACCGGGGTTCCGAGCAGTACTTC
CASSLNRGSEQYF
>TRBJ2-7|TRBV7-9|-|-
TGTGCCAGCAGCCCTCAGGAGCAGTACTTC
CASSPQEQYF
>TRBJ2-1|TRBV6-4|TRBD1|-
TGTGCCAGCAGCGCCTCGAAGGGGGCGAATGAGCAGTTCTTC
CASSASKGANEQFF
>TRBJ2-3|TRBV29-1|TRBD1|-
TGCAGCGTTGGCCTCCGACAGGGACCTAGCACAGATACGCAGTATTTT
CSVGLRQGPSTDTQYF
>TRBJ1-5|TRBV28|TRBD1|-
TGTGCGTTCGGCACAGGGGGCTCTCAGCCCCAGCATTTT
CAFGTGGSQPQHF
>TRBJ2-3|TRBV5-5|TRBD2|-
TGTGCCAGCAGCTTGGCGACTAGCGGTGCTGATACGCAGTATTTT
CASSLATSGADTQYF
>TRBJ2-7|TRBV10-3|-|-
TGTGCCATGGCACAGGCGCCAGCCTACGAGCAGTACTTC
CAMAQAPAYEQYF
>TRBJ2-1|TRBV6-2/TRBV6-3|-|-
TGTGCCAGCAGCCGGGTTGGGGGCCTGGTCAATGAGCAGTTCTTC
CASSRVGGLVNEQFF
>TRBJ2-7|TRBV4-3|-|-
TGCGCCAGCAGCCAAGACAGGGCTTGGGAGCAGTACTTC
CASSQDRAWEQYF
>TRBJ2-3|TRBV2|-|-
TGTGCCAGCAGGCCTCTAGCTAGCACAGATACGCAGTATTTT
CASRPLASTDTQYF
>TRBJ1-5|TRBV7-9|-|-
TGTGCCAGCAGCTGGGGGGGCCGGGGTCAGCCCCAGCATTTT
CASSWGGRGQPQHF
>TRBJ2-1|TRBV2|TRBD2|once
TGTGCCAGCAGTTGGGCTAGCGGGAGTTCGGACAATGAGCAGTTCTTC
CASSWASGSSDNEQFF
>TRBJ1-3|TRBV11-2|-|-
TGTGCCAGCAGCCTAACTACAGGGTCAACTGGAAACACCATATATTTT
CASSLTTGSTGNTIYF
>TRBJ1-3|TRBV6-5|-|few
TGTGCCAGCAGTAAGACAGTACTCTCTGGAAACACCATATATTTT
CASSKTVLSGNTIYF
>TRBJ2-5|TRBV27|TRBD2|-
TGTGCCAGCAGTTCCACTAGCGTGGGCCAAGAGACCCAGTACTTC
CASSSTSVGQETQYF
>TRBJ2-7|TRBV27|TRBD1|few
TGTGCCAGCAGTTTGGGGACAGCCTACGAGCAGTACTTC
CASSLGTAYEQYF
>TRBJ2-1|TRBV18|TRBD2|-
TGTGCCAGCTCACCGTTACTAGCGGGAGAAGGCAATGAGCAGTTCTTC
CASSPLLAGEGNEQFF
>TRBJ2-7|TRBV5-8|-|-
TGTGCCAGCAGCTCCTTAGACAGGAGGTACGAGCAGTACTTC
CASSSLDRRYEQYF
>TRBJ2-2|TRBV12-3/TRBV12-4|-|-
TGTGCCAGCGGTTCAGGGATGACCGGGGAGCTGTTTTTT
CASGSGMTGELFF
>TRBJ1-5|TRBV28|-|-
TGTGCCAGCAGTCCTCCTAATAGCAATCAGCCCCAGCATTTT
CASSPPNSNQPQHF
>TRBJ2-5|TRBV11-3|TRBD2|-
TGTGCCAGCAGCGTGGGGACTAGCGGCCGGGAGACCCAGTACTTC
CASSVGTSGRETQYF
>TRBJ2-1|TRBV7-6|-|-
TGTGCCAGCAGCCCATCGGGGGGCCATGAGCAGTTCTTC
CASSPSGGHEQFF
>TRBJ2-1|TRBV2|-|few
TGTGCCAGCAGTGAAGGGGCCAATAATGAGCAGTTCTTC
CASSEGANNEQFF
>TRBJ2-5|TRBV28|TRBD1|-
TGTGCCATTAGGACAGGGGGCGCGGAGACCCAGTACTTC
CAIRTGGAETQYF
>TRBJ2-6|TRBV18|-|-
TGTGCCAGCTCACCCAGTGGTGCGGGTACTGGGGCCAACGTCCTGACTTTC
CASSPSGAGTGANVLTF
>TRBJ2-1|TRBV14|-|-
TGTGCCAGCAGCCAATGGGCAGAGGGAAATGAGCAGTTCTTC
CASSQWAEGNEQFF
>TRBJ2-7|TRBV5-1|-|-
TGCGCCAGCAGCTTGGGGCCCCCTGTAGAGGCCTACGAGCAGTACTTC
CASSLGPPVEAYEQYF
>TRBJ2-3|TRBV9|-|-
TGTGCCAGCAGCGTTGTAGCGGCTCCGAGCACAGATACGCAGTATTTT
CASSVVAAPSTDTQYF
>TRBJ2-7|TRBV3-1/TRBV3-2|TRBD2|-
TGTGCCACCGGGACTAGCGGGGCCTACGAGCAGTACTTC
CATGTSGAYEQYF
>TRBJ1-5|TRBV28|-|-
TGTGCCAGCAGGGTAGCTGGTCAGCCCCAGCATTTT
CASRVAGQPQHF
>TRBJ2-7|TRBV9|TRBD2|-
TGTGCCAGCAGCGATCCGGGACTAGCGGGACGACAGTACTTC
CASSDPGLAGRQYF
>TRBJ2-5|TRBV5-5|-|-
TGTGCCAGCAGCTTGCAACTGGGCAGGGAAGAGACCCAGTACTTC
CASSLQLGREETQYF
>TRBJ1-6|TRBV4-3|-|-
TGCGCCAGCAGCCAAGATAGGGCTAGGCAGGGAAATTCACCCCTCCACTTT
CASSQDRARQGNSPLHF
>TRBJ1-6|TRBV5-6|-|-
TGTGCCAGCAGCCAACCCCTGACAGGACTTCCCTCCTATAATTCACCCCTCCACTTT
CASSQPLTGLPSYNSPLHF
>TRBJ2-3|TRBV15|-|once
TGTGCCACTTTATTCCGGGACATCAGCACAGATACGCAGTATTTT
CATLFRDISTDTQYF
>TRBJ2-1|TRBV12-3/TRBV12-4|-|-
TGTGCCAGCACTCCTGGGAGGCTGGAGCAGTTCTTC
CASTPGRLEQFF
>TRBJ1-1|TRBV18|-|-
TGTGCCAGCTCACCTTCCAGGGACACTGAAGCTTTCTTT
CASSPSRDTEAFF
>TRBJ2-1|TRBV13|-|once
TGTGCCAGCAGCTACGGACTAGGGGGGGTAAATGGCGAGCAGTTCTTC
CASSYGLGGVNGEQFF
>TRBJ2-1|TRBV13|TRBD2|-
TGTGCCAGCACAACCTTCAGCGGGAGAGGGAATGAGCAGTTCTTC
CASTTFSGRGNEQFF
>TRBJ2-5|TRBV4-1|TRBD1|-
TGCGCCAGCAGCGTTGACAGGGGGGGGCCCCAGTACTTC
CASSVDRGGPQYF
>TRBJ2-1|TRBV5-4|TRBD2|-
TGTGCCAGCATAGGCGGGAGCTCCTACAATGAGCAGTTCTTC
CASIGGSSYNEQFF
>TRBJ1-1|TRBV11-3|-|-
TGTGCCAGCAGCCCTGGAACGGGAGAGAACACTGAAGCTTTCTTT
CASSPGTGENTEAFF
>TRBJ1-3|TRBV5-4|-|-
TGTGCCAGCAGCTTGGCCGGAGGGGGGGGAACTGGAAACACCATATATTTT
CASSLAGGGGTGNTIYF
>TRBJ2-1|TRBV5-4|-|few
TGTGCCAGCAGCTTGGTGGGGGCGGGCAATGAGCAGTTCTTC
CASSLVGAGNEQFF
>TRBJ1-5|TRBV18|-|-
TGTGCCAGCTCACCCGATGGAGGGCCCCAGCATTTT
CASSPDGGPQHF
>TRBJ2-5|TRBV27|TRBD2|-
TGTGCCAGCAGTCCCTTAATACTAGCGGGGCAAGAGACCCAGTACTTC
CASSPLILAGQETQYF
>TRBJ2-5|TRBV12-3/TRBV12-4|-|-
TGTGCCAGCAACAGGGACCTCCAAGAGACCCAGTACTTC
CASNRDLQETQYF
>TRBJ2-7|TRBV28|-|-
TGTGCCAGCAGTTTGGGCGGGAACTCCTACGAGCAGTACTTC
CASSLGGNSYEQYF
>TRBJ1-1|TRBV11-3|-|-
TGTGCCAGCAGCTTCCCCGGGGTGAACACTGAAGCTTTCTTT
CASSFPGVNTEAFF
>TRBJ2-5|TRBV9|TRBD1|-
TGTGCCAGCAGCGTAGGGGACAGGGGGTCGGAGACCCAGTACTTC
CASSVGDRGSETQYF
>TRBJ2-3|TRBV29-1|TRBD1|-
TGCAGCGACCGATCCGCAGGGGGCCTCACAGATACGCAGTATTTT
CSDRSAGGLTDTQYF
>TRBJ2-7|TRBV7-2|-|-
TGTGCCAGCAGCTGGGGGGTTGGGCCCAACGAGCAGTACTTC
CASSWGVGPNEQYF
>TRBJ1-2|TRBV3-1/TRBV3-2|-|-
TGTGCCAGCAGCCCCGGTGGGGAGTATGGCTACACCTTC
CASSPGGEYGYTF